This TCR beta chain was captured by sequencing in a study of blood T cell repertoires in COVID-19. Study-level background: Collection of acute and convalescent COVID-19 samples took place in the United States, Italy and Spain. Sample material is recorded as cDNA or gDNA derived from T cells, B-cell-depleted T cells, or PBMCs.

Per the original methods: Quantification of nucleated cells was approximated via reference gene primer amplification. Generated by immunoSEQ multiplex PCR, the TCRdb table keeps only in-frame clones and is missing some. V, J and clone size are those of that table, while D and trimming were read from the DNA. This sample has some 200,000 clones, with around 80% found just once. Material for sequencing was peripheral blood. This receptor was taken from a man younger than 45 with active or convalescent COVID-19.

Here the CDR3 DNA reads TGTGCCAGCAGCACACAGGGGAACACTGAAGCTTTCTTT. It is translated as CASSTQGNTEAFF. The chain recombines TRBV6-5 with TRBJ1-1; D may be TRBD1 (6 bases). This CDR3 has 13 residues. The V end was cut by 6 bases, the J end by 1 base, with 9 bases between. Germline V gene sequence: CDR1 MNHEY, CDR2 SVGAGI.